Sequencing of this T cell receptor (beta chain) was carried out in a study of blood T cell repertoires in COVID-19. In the study overall: COVID-19 samples from acute and convalescent phases originated in the United States, Italy and Spain. PBMCs, B-cell-depleted T cells, or T cells provided the cDNA or gDNA that made up the material.

Germline values: CDR1 LNHNV, CDR2 YYDKDF (reference sequence). The V segment lost 3 bases and the J segment 4 bases; nucleotides outside the gene matches: 4. This CDR3 is 16 amino acids long. This clone was seen more than once but under ten times. As handled by the study authors: The authors estimated nucleated cell counts from reference gene primer amplification. Produced via immunoSEQ multiplex PCR; TCRdb's table is partial and in-frame only. The DNA was the basis for D and trimming; V, J and clone size are from that table. The data contain a few hundred thousand clones, approximately 87% of them singletons.

The clonotype was recovered from a woman in her forties or fifties with acute or convalescent COVID-19. The rearrangement joins TRBV15 to TRBJ2-2; TRBD1 matches at 11 bases. The sample comprised peripheral blood. CDR3 sequence reads: CATSSPGTGGTGELFF. As DNA, the CDR3 is TGTGCCACCAGCAGCCCCGGGACAGGGGGCACCGGGGAGCTGTTTTTT.